The rows below give T cell receptor beta chains drawn from one sample of a study of T cells in Graves' hyperthyroidism and ophthalmopathy. One entry per CDR3 protein, called by TCRdb with MiXCR from the multiplex PCR reads. The table lists 300,000 to 400,000 distinct CDR3 sequences, around 23% of them singletons. Sample: blood. The receptor source for this set is a woman between 45 and 60 years old with Graves' hyperthyroidism. Each CDR3 is given with its conserved first and last residue. The D gene is left open where the match is weak. Clone size is stated in some rows and not others, as once, few, many or a class when expanded.

length: 18
D: TRBD2
size: many
V: TRBV28
J: TRBJ2-4
DNA: TGTGCCAGCAGTTTACAGGAGGGGCTAGCGGGATTTGGAAACATTCAGTACTTC
CDR3: CASSLQEGLAGFGNIQYF

length: 17
D: .
size: once
V: TRBV4-2
J: TRBJ2-4
DNA: TGTGCCAGCAGCCAAGAGGTAACGGATTTAGCCAAAAACATTCAGTACTTC
CDR3: CASSQEVTDLAKNIQYF

length: 16
D: TRBD2
size: .
V: TRBV3-1
J: TRBJ2-3
DNA: TGTGCCAGCAGCCAGCGAAATAGCGGGGGTGCAGATACGCAGTATTTT
CDR3: CASSQRNSGGADTQYF

length: 16
D: TRBD2
size: once
V: TRBV3-1
J: TRBJ2-3
DNA: TGTGCCAGCAGCAATCCGGGACTAGCGGGACCAGATACGCAGTATTTT
CDR3: CASSNPGLAGPDTQYF

length: 16
D: .
size: .
V: TRBV5-6
J: TRBJ2-6
DNA: TGTGCCAGCAGTCAATACCAGATCTCTGGGGCCAACGTCCTGACTTTC
CDR3: CASSQYQISGANVLTF

length: 16
D: .
size: many
V: TRBV30
J: TRBJ1-1
DNA: TGTGCCTGGAGTGTTTGGGCCACTGTTTCCAACACTGAAGCTTTCTTT
CDR3: CAWSVWATVSNTEAFF

length: 15
D: .
size: .
V: TRBV6-5
J: TRBJ1-2
DNA: TGTGCCAGCAGTTACTCGAGTCCCGACATCTATGGCTACACCTTC
CDR3: CASSYSSPDIYGYTF

length: 15
D: .
size: .
V: TRBV5-4
J: TRBJ2-2
DNA: TGTGCCGGCATAGTAGATCCACAGAACACCGGGGAGCTGTTTTTT
CDR3: CAGIVDPQNTGELFF

length: 12
D: TRBD1
size: .
V: TRBV12-3/TRBV12-4
J: TRBJ2-5
DNA: TGTGCCAGCAGTTACGGGACAGGCCCCTTGTACTTC
CDR3: CASSYGTGPLYF

length: 15
D: TRBD1
size: many
V: TRBV7-9
J: TRBJ2-5
DNA: TGTGCCAGCAGCTTAAGTCGTCAGGGGGAGGAGACCCAGTACTTC
CDR3: CASSLSRQGEETQYF

length: 14
D: .
size: many
V: TRBV18
J: TRBJ2-3
DNA: TGTGCCAGCTCACGCTCTATTGACCTAAATAAGCAGTATTTT
CDR3: CASSRSIDLNKQYF

length: 11
D: .
size: many
V: TRBV4-1
J: TRBJ1-1
DNA: TGCGCCAGCAGCCGGGACCAAAAAGCTTTCTTT
CDR3: CASSRDQKAFF

length: 12
D: .
size: .
V: TRBV10-3
J: TRBJ1-2
DNA: TGTGCCATCACTCCGGGTAACTATGGCTACACCTTC
CDR3: CAITPGNYGYTF

length: 16
D: TRBD2
size: many
V: TRBV28
J: TRBJ2-3
DNA: TGTGCCAGCAGTTCAACCGGGACTAGAATCACAGATACGCAGTATTTT
CDR3: CASSSTGTRITDTQYF

length: 13
D: .
size: many
V: TRBV20-1
J: TRBJ2-5
DNA: TGCAGTGCCGGGGCACCCCGGGGAGAGACCCAGTACTTC
CDR3: CSAGAPRGETQYF

length: 15
D: .
size: .
V: TRBV4-2
J: TRBJ2-7
DNA: TGTGCCAGCAGCCAAACGGGGGACAGCGCCTACGAGCAGTACTTC
CDR3: CASSQTGDSAYEQYF